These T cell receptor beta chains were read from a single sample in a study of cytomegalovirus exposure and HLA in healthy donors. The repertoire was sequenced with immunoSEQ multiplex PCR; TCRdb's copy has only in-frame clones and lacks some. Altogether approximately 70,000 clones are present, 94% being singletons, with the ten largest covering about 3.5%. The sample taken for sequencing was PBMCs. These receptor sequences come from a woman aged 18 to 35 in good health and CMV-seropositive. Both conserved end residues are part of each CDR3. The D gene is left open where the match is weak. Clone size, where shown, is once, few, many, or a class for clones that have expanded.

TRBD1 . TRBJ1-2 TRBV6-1 TGTGCCAGCAGTGAATTGGGGACAGAAGGGCTCTATGGCTACACCTTC CASSELGTEGLYGYTF
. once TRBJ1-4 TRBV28 TGTGCCAGCAGGTTATACGGTGCAACTAATGAAAAACTGTTTTTT CASRLYGATNEKLFF
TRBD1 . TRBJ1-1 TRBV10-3 TGTGCCATCAGTAGGACAGGGGGCAGGCGGGACACTGAAGCTTTCTTT CAISRTGGRRDTEAFF
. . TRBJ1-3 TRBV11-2 TGTGCCAGCAGCTCCGACAGAAGAAACACCATATATTTT CASSSDRRNTIYF
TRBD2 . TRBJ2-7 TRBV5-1 TGCGCCAGCAGCTTAGCGGGAAGGGCCTACGAGCAGTACTTC CASSLAGRAYEQYF
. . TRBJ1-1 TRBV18 TGTGCCAGCTCACCCAAGCGGAACACTGAAGCTTTCTTT CASSPKRNTEAFF
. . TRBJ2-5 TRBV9 TGTGCCAGCAGCGTTTTGGAGTTCCCCCAAGAGACCCAGTACTTC CASSVLEFPQETQYF
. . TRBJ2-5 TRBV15 TGTGCCACCAGCAGAGATCTGATGGGCGCCCAAGAGACCCAGTACTTC CATSRDLMGAQETQYF
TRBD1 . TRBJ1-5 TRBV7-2 TGTGCCAGCAGCGCAGGGACAGCCCGAGTGCAGCCCCAGCATTTT CASSAGTARVQPQHF
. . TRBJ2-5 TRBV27 TGTGCCAGCGGATTACAGGGCCAAGAGACCCAGTACTTC CASGLQGQETQYF
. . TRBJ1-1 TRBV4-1 TGCGCCAGCAGCCAAGATGAGGCTACGTATATGAACACTGAAGCTTTCTTT CASSQDEATYMNTEAFF